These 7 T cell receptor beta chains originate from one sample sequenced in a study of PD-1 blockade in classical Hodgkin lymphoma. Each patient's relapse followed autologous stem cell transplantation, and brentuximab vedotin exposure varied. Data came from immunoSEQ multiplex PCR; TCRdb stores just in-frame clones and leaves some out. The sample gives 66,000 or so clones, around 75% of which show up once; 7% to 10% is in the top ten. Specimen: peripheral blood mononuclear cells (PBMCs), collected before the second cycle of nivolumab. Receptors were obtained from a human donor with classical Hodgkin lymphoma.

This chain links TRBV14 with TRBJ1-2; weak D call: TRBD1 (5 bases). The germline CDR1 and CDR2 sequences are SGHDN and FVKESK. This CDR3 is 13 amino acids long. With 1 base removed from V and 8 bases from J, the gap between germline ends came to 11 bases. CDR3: CASSQARARGYTF. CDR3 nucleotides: TGTGCCAGCAGCCAAGCCAGGGCCCGGGGCTACACCTTC.

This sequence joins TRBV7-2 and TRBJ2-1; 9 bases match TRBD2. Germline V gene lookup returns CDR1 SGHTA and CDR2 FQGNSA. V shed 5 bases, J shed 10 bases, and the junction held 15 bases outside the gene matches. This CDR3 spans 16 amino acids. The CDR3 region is CASSPRAGGPREEQFF. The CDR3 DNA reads TGTGCCAGCAGCCCCCGGGCGGGAGGGCCTCGTGAGGAGCAGTTCTTC.

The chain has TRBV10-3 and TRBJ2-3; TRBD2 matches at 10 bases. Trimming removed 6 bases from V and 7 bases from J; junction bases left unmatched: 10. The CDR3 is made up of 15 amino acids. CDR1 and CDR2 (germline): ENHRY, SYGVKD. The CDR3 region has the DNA TGTGCCATCAGCTCAGCGGGAGGGCCTGGGAATACGCAGTATTTT. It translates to CAISSAGGPGNTQYF.

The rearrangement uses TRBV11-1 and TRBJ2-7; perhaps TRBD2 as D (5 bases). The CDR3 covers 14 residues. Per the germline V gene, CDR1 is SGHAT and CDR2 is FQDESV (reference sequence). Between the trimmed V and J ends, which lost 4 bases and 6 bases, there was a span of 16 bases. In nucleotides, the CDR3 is TGTGCCAGCAGCTCCTCGGGAACCCTCCCCGAGCAGTACTTC. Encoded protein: CASSSSGTLPEQYF.

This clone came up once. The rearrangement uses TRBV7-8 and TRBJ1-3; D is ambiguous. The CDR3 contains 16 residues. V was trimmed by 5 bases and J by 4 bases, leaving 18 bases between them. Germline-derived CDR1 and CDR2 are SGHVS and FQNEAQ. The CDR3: CASSRYTNPTGNTIYF. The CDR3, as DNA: TGTGCCAGCAGCCGGTACACGAACCCCACCGGAAACACCATATATTTT.

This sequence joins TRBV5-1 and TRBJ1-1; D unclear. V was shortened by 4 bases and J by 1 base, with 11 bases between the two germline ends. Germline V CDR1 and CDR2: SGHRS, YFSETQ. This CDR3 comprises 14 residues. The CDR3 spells CASSVDGANTEAFF. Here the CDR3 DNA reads TGCGCCAGCAGCGTGGACGGAGCGAACACTGAAGCTTTCTTT.

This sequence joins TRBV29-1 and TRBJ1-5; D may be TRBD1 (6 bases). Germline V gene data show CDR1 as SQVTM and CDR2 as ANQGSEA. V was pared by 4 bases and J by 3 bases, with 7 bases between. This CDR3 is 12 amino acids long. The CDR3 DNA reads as TGCAGCGTTGCGGGGGCCAATCAGCCCCAGCATTTT. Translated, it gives CSVAGANQPQHF.